The clone carrying this TCR beta chain was detected a few times. Its antigen remains unknown. Per germline, CDR1 LNHDA and CDR2 SQIVND (reference sequence). CDR3 length: 15 residues. Unmatched junction bases numbered 10, after V lost 5 bases and J lost 6 bases. One entry per CDR3 protein, called by TCRdb with MiXCR from the RT-PCR reads. The sample lists 590,000 or so distinct CDR3 sequences, approximately 14% occurring once. This sample was included in a study of response to subunit inactivated influenza vaccine. Study-wide findings and caveats: Researchers suggested that each seasonal influenza vaccination recruits few new T cells.

This chain links TRBV19 with TRBJ2-1, with 7 bases matching TRBD1. Specimen: PBMCs from blood, collected 14 to 15 days before vaccination. This TCR came from a man aged 45 to 65 who received an inactivated influenza vaccine. The CDR3 spells CASSPLQDRVNEQFF. CDR3 bases: TGTGCCAGTAGTCCTCTTCAAGACAGGGTCAATGAGCAGTTCTTC.